This paragraph covers one T cell receptor beta chain sequence. Its antigen remains unidentified. The sample originates from a study of cytomegalovirus exposure and HLA in healthy donors. Study-wide findings and caveats: Diagnosis of cytomegalovirus status made by the classifier reportedly showed high specificity and sensitivity. TCR sequences were mostly rare, though some public TCRs occurred in many donors. A few chains tied to CMV proved CMV antigen-specific in vitro.

Profiling relied on immunoSEQ multiplex PCR, and the TCRdb table lists in-frame clones only, not all of them. The sample lists roughly 250,000 clones, around 87% occurring once. From germline, CDR1 is MNHEY and CDR2 SMNVEV (reference sequence). The CDR3 runs to 14 residues. V was shortened by 2 bases and J by 6 bases, with 14 bases between the two germline ends. This TCR came from a young woman in good health and CMV-seronegative. V gene TRBV27 combines with J gene TRBJ2-7; no clear D gene. Sample: PBMCs. The CDR3 DNA reads TGTGCCAGCAGTTTAGGCACAGTCCAAACCGAGCAGTACTTC. Translating it yields CASSLGTVQTEQYF.